The entry that follows covers one TCR beta chain sequence. This sample was included in a study of blood T cell repertoires in COVID-19. The V gene lost 5 bases and the J gene lost 5 bases, with 12 bases spanning the gap. The CDR3 runs to 14 residues. Germline V gives CDR1 LGHNA, CDR2 YSLEER. The table came from immunoSEQ multiplex PCR; TCRdb's copy has only in-frame clones and leaves some out. The repertoire has 150,000 or so clones, about 85% of them found once; the top ten carry 10% to 15%. This TCR derives from a man aged 65-85 years who had recovered from COVID-19. The sample comprised peripheral blood. This rearrangement joins TRBV4-3 to TRBJ2-2; D possibly corresponds to TRBD1 (6 bases). The CDR3 DNA is TGCGCCAGCAGCTTCCGGACAGTTACCGGGGAGCTGTTTTTT. This translates into CASSFRTVTGELFF.